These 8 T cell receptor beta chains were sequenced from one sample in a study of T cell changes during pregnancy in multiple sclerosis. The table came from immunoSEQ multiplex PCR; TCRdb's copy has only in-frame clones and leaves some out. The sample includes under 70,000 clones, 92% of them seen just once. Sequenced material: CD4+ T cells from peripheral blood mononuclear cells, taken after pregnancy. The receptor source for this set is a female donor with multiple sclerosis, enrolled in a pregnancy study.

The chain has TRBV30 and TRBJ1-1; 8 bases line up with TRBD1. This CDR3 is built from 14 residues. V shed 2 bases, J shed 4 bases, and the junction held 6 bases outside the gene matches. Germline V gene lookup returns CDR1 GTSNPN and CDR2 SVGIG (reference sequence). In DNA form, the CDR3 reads TGTGCCTGGAGTTCCGGACAGGGAGGCACTGAAGCTTTCTTT. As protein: CAWSSGQGGTEAFF.

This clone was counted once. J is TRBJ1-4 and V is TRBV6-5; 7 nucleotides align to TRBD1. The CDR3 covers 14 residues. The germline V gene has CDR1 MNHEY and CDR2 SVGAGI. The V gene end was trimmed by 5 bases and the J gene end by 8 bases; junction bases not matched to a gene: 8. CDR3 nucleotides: TGTGCCAGCAGTGAACAGGGGAGAGGCGAAAAACTGTTTTTT. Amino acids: CASSEQGRGEKLFF.

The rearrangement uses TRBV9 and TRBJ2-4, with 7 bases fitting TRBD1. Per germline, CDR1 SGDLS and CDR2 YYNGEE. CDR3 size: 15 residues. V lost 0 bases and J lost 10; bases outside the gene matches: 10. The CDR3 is CASSVEGRQGRIQYF. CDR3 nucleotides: TGTGCCAGCAGCGTAGAGGGTCGACAGGGAAGGATTCAGTACTTC.

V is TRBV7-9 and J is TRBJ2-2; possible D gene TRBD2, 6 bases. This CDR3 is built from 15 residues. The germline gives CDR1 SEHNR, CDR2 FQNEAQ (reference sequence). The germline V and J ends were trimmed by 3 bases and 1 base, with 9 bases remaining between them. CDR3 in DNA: TGTGCCAGCAGCTTTAGGCGGGGGAACACCGGGGAGCTGTTTTTT. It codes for CASSFRRGNTGELFF.

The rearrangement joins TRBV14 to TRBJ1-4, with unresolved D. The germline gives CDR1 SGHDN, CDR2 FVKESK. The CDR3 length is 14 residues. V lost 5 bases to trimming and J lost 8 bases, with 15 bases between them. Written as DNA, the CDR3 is TGTGCCAGCAGCGCTAGCCTGCTGGGGGAAAAACTGTTTTTT. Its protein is CASSASLLGEKLFF.

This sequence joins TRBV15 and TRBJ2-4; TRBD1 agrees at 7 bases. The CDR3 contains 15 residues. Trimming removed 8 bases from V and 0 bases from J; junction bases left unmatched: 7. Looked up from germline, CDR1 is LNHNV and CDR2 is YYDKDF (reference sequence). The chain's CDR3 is CATLDRARAKNIQYF. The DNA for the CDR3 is TGTGCCACCCTTGACAGGGCGAGAGCCAAAAACATTCAGTACTTC.

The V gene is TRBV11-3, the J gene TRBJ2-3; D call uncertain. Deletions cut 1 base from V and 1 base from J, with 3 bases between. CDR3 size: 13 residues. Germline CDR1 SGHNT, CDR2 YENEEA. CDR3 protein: CASSLAGTDTQYF. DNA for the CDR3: TGTGCCAGCAGCTTAGCGGGCACAGATACGCAGTATTTT.

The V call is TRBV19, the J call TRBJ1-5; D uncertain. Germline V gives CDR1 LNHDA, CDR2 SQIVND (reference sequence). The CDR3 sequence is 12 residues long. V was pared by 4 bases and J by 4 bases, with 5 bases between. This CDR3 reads CASSTGNQPQHF. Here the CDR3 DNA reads TGTGCCAGTAGTACAGGAAATCAGCCCCAGCATTTT.